Described below is a single TCR beta chain sequence and its context. Antigen specificity is unknown. The data were obtained in a study of TIL therapy for anti-PD-1-resistant metastatic lung cancer. Study-wide background: Tumors had a median PD-L1 proportion score of 6%. Whole-study findings and limits: Many TIL product clones were absent from baseline tumor, suggesting clonal contraction.

The time point is: pre-treatment sample, taken before nivolumab and TIL therapy. The tumor samples were excised metastases, mostly pleural nodules or supraclavicular lymph nodes. Patients were adults with stage 4 NSCLC. The CDR3 runs 14 residues. V shed 4 bases and J shed 2 bases, with 12 bases lying between them. The germline V gene encodes CDR1 MNHEY and CDR2 SMNVEV (reference sequence). The libraries were made with immunoSEQ v3. Assay used: immunoSEQ multiplex PCR; TCRdb lists only in-frame clones, some missing. Here the sample spans approximately 11,000 clones, 58% being singletons. The starting material was tumor tissue, obtained at baseline. The gene calls are TRBV27 and TRBJ2-7, with D perhaps TRBD1 (6 bases). This clonotype was sampled from a person aged 25 to 85 with non-small cell lung cancer. Here the CDR3 DNA reads TGTGCCAGCAGTTCCGCGACAGGAACCTACGAGCAGTACTTC. Protein sequence: CASSSATGTYEQYF.